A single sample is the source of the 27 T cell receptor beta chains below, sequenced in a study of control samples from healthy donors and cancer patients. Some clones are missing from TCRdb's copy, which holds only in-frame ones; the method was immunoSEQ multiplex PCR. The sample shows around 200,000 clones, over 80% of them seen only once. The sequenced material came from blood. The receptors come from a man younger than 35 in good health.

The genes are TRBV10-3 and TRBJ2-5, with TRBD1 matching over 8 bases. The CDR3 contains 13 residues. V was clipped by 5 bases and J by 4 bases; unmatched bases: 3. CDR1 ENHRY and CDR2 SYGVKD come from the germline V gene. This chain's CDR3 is CAISLDRGETQYF. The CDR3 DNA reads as TGTGCCATCAGTCTCGACAGGGGAGAGACCCAGTACTTC.

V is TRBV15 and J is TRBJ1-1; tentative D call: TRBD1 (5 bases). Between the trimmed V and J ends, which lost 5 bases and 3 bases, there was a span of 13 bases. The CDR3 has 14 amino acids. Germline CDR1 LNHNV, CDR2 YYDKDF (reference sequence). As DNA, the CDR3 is TGTGCCACCAGCTTTATGGCGGGGGACACTGAAGCTTTCTTT. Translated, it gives CATSFMAGDTEAFF.

CDR3 in DNA: TGTGCCAGCAGCTTTATAACAGGAGGAACTGAAGCTTTCTTT. This codes for CASSFITGGTEAFF. The chain couples TRBV7-2 to TRBJ1-1; D is perhaps TRBD1 (5 bases). V dropped 3 bases and J dropped 5 bases, with 13 bases sitting between them. Germline-derived CDR1 and CDR2 are SGHTA and FQGNSA. This CDR3 region has 14 residues.

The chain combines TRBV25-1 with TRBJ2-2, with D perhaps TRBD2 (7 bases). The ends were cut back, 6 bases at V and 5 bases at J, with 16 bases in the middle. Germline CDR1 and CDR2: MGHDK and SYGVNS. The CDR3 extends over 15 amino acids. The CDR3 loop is CASRQGGRGTGELFF. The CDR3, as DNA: TGTGCCAGCAGACAGGGAGGGAGGGGGACCGGGGAGCTGTTTTTT.

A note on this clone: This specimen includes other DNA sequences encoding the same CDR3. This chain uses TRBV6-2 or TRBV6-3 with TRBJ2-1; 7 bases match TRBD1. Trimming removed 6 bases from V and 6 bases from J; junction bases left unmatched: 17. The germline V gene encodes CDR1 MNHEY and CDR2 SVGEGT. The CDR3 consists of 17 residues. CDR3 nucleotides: TGTGCCAGCAGCACTAGGGGGCGGACAGCGCTCTCCAATGAGCAGTTCTTC. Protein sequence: CASSTRGRTALSNEQFF.

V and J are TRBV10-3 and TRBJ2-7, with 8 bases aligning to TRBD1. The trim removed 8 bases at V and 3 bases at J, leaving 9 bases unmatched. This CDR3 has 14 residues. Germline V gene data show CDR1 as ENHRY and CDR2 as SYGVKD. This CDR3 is CAIGGQGALYEQYF. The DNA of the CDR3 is TGTGCCATCGGCGGGCAGGGGGCCCTCTACGAGCAGTACTTC.

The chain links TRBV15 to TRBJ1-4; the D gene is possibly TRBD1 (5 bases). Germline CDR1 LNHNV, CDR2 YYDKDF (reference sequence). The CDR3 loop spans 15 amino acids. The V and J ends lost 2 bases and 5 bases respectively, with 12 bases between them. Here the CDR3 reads CATSRSGSGNEKLFF. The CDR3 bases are TGTGCCACCAGCAGAAGTGGGTCAGGGAATGAAAAACTGTTTTTT. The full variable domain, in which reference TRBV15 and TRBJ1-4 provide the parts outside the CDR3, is DAMVIQNPRYQVTQFGKPVTLSCSQTLNHNVMYWYQQKSSQAPKLLFHYYDKDFNNEADTPDNFQSRRPNTSFCFLDIRSPGLGDTAMYLCATSRSGSGNEKLFFGSGTQLSVL.

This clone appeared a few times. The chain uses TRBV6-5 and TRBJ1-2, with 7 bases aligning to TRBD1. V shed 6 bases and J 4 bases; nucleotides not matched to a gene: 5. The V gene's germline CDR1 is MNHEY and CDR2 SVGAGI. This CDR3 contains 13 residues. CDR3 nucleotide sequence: TGTGCCAGCAGGCTGACAGGGATCTATGGCTACACCTTC. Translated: CASRLTGIYGYTF.

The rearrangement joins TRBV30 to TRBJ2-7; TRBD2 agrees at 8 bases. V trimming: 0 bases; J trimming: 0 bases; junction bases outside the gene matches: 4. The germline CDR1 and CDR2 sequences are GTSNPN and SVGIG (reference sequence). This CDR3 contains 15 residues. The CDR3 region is CAWSVTRGVSYEQYF. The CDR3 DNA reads TGTGCCTGGAGTGTAACGCGGGGGGTCTCCTACGAGCAGTACTTC.

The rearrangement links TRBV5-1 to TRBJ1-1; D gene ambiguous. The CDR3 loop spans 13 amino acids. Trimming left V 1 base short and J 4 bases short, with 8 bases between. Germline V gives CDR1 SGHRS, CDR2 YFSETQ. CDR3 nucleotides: TGCGCCAGCAGCTTGTTCTTAGGCACTGAAGCTTTCTTT. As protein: CASSLFLGTEAFF.

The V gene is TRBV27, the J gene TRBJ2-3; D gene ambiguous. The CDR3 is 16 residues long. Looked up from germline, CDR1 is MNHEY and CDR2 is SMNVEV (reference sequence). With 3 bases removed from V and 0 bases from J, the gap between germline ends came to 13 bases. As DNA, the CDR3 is TGTGCCAGCAGTTTTCTAAACTGGTTTAGCACAGATACGCAGTATTTT. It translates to CASSFLNWFSTDTQYF.

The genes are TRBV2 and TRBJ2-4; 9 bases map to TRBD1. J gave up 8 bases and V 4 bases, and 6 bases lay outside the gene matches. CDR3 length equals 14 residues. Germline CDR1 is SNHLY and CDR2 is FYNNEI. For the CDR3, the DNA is TGTGCCAGCAGTGTAACAGGGGGCGCGGACATTCAGTACTTC. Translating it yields CASSVTGGADIQYF.

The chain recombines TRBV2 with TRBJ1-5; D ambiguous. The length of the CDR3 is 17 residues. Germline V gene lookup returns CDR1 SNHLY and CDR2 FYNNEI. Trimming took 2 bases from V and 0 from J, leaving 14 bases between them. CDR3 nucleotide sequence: TGTGCCAGCAGTGAATTTCGGAGCCGATATAGCAATCAGCCCCAGCATTTT. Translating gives CASSEFRSRYSNQPQHF.

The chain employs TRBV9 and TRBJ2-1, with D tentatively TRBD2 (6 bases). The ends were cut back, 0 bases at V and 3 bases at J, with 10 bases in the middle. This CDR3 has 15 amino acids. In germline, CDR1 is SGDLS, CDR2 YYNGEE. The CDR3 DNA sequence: TGTGCCAGCAGCGTAGACGGGGGTTTCTACAATGAGCAGTTCTTC. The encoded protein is CASSVDGGFYNEQFF.

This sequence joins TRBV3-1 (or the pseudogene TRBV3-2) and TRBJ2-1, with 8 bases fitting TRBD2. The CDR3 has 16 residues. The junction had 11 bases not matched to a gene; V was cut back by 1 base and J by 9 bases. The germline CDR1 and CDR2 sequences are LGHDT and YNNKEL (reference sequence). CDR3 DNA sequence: TGTGCCAGCAGCCAAGGGTTAGCGGGGCTGGGTAGTGAGCAGTTCTTC. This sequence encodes CASSQGLAGLGSEQFF.

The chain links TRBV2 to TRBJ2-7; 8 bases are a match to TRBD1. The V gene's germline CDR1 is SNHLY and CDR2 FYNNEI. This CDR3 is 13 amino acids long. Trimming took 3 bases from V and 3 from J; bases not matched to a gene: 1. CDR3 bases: TGTGCCAGCAGTGAGGGACAGGACTACGAGCAGTACTTC. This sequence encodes CASSEGQDYEQYF.

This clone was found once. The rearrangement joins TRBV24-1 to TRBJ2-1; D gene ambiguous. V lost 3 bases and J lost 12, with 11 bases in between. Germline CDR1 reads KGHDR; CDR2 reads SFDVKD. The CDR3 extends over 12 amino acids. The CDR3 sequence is CATSDPVKGQFF. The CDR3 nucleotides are TGTGCCACCAGTGATCCAGTCAAAGGGCAGTTCTTC.

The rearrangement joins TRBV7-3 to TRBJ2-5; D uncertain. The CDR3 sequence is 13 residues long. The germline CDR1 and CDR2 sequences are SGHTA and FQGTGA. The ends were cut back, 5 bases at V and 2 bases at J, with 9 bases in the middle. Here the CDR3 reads CASSLMAQETQYF. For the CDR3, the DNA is TGTGCCAGCAGCCTTATGGCGCAAGAGACCCAGTACTTC.

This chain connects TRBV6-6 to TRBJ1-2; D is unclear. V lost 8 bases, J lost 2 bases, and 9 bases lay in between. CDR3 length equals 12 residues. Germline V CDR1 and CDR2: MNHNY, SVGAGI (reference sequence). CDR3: CASRITNYGYTF. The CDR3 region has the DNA TGTGCCAGCCGAATTACGAACTATGGCTACACCTTC.

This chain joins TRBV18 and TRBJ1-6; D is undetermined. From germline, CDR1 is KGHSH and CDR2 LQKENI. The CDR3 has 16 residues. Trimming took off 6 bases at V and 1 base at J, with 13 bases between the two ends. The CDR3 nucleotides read TGTGCCAGCTCTAACTCTGGGGTATCCTATAATTCACCCCTCCACTTT. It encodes CASSNSGVSYNSPLHF.

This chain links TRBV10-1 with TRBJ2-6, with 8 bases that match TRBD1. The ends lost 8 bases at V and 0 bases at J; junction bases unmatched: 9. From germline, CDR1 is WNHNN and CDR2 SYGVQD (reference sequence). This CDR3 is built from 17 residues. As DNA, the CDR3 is TGCGCCAGCGCGGCGGGACAGGAACGCTCTGGGGCCAACGTCCTGACTTTC. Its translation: CASAAGQERSGANVLTF.

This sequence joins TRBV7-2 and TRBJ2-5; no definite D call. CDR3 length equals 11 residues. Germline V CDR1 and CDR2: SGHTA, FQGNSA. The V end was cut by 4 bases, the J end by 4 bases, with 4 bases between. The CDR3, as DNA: TGTGCCAGCAGCTCGGGAGAGACCCAGTACTTC. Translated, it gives CASSSGETQYF.

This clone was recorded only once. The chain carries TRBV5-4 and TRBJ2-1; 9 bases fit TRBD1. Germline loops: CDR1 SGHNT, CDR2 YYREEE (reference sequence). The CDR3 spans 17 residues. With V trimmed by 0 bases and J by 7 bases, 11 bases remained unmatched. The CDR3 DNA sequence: TGTGCCAGCAGCTTGGCCGGGACAGGGACCCGGACGAATGAGCAGTTCTTC. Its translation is CASSLAGTGTRTNEQFF.

CDR3 nucleotides: TGTGCCAGCAGTGAAATCGGGGCCTCTGAAGCTTTCTTT. Translation: CASSEIGASEAFF. This chain uses TRBV2 with TRBJ1-1; weak D call: TRBD1 (5 bases). Germline CDR1 is SNHLY and CDR2 is FYNNEI. The CDR3 contains 13 residues. The V end was cut by 2 bases, the J end by 6 bases, with 10 bases between.

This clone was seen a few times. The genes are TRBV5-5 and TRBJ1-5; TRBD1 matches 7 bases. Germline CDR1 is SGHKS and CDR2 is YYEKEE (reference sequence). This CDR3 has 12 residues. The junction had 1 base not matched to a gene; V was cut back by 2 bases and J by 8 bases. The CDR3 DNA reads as TGTGCCAGCAGCTTCGGGACAGAGCCCCAGCATTTT. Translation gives CASSFGTEPQHF.

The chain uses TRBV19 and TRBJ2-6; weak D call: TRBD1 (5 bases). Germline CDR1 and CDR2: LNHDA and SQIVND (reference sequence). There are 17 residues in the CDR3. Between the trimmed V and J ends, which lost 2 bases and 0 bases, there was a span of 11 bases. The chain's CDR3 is CASSIIGAGSGANVLTF. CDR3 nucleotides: TGTGCCAGTAGTATAATAGGGGCCGGCTCTGGGGCCAACGTCCTGACTTTC. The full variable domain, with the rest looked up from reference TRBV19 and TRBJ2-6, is DGGITQSPKYLFRKEGQNVTLSCEQNLNHDAMYWYRQDPGQGLRLIYYSQIVNDFQKGDIAEGYSVSREKKESFPLTVTSAQKNPTAFYLCASSIIGAGSGANVLTFGAGSRLTVL.

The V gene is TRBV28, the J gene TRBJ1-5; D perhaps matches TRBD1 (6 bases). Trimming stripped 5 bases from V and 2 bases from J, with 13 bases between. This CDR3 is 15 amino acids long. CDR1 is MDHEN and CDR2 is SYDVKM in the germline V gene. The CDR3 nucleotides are TGTGCCAGCAGTCGAGGGGGGGTGGGCAATCAGCCCCAGCATTTT. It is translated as CASSRGGVGNQPQHF.